There are a few counts of the clone carrying this T cell receptor (beta chain). TCRdb re-analysed the RACE reads in MiXCR, keeping a single row per CDR3 protein. The sample holds 150,000 to 200,000 distinct CDR3 sequences, approximately 30% seen once. Regarding time point: patch test 3, about 24 weeks after DPC sensitization. Specified treatment: therapeutic diphenylcyclopropenone sensitization with weekly scalp DPC. These data are taken from a study of human T cells and chemical hapten exposure. This sample comprised whole blood, obtained in connection with sensitization to the hapten diphenylcyclopropenone (DPC). The sequence was collected from a woman aged 18-29 years with alopecia areata. Some clones in this sample may be carry-over from other donors' samples.

This CDR3 reads CASSQSPAGGRALDTQYF. CDR3 bases: TGCGCCAGCAGCCAGTCTCCTGCAGGCGGGAGGGCATTGGATACGCAGTATTTT. This chain links TRBV4-3 with TRBJ2-3; 9 bases fit TRBD2. Trimming at V came to 3 bases and at J to 6 bases, leaving 16 bases not matched to a gene. CDR3 length equals 18 residues. Germline CDR1 LGHNA, CDR2 YSLEER.